This TCR beta chain is from a study of human thymus T cells. Findings of the study overall: Within thymic and blood repertoires, V and J gene usage appeared to be biased. Thymic repertoires overlap heavily among unrelated individuals, related research has reported.

Concerning this clone itself: The antigen is undetermined.

Thymus specimens were resections from corrective heart surgery. The sample donors, healthy Finnish infants, were having corrective surgery for congenital heart defects. Only in-frame clones appear in the TCRdb table, and some are missing; sequencing was by immunoSEQ multiplex PCR. Among approximately 71,000 clones listed, 85% to 95% were seen once. Germline V lookup: CDR1 WSHSY, CDR2 SAAADI. Losses at the gene ends were 3 bases for V and 7 bases for J; bases not matched to a gene: 12. CDR3 length: 18 amino acids. J is TRBJ2-2 and V is TRBV10-2; 12 nucleotides line up with TRBD2. This TCR came from a girl less than two years old with a congenital heart defect but otherwise immunologically healthy. Sample: thymus tissue. The CDR3 DNA follows: TGCGCCAGCAGTGACTACTCAACTAGCGGGAGGAGGCACGGGGAGCTGTTTTTT. Amino acid sequence: CASSDYSTSGRRHGELFF.